The source of this T cell receptor (beta chain) is a study of cytomegalovirus exposure and HLA in healthy donors. Germline V gene lookup returns CDR1 SQVTM and CDR2 ANQGSEA. The CDR3 is 13 residues long. V gave up 6 bases and J gave up 2 bases, with 13 bases separating them. Whole-study findings and limits: In a later analysis, a missense DCLRE1C variant was linked to TCR beta V- and J-gene trimming. Some V segments, TRBV6-2 and TRBV6-3 among them, were indistinguishable and were therefore excluded.

Points on this clone: Its antigen is undetermined.

Both 60 Vbeta primers and 13 Jbeta primers went into the PCR. Data came from immunoSEQ multiplex PCR; TCRdb stores just in-frame clones and leaves some out. The sample contains around 140,000 clones, roughly 74% of which appear only once. The receptor was isolated from a man aged 40-49 years in good health and CMV-seronegative. The V gene is TRBV29-1, the J gene TRBJ1-2; no definite D call. Material for sequencing was PBMCs. The CDR3 loop reads CSVDPSSNYGYTF. The CDR3 DNA reads as TGCAGCGTCGACCCGAGTAGCAACTATGGCTACACCTTC.